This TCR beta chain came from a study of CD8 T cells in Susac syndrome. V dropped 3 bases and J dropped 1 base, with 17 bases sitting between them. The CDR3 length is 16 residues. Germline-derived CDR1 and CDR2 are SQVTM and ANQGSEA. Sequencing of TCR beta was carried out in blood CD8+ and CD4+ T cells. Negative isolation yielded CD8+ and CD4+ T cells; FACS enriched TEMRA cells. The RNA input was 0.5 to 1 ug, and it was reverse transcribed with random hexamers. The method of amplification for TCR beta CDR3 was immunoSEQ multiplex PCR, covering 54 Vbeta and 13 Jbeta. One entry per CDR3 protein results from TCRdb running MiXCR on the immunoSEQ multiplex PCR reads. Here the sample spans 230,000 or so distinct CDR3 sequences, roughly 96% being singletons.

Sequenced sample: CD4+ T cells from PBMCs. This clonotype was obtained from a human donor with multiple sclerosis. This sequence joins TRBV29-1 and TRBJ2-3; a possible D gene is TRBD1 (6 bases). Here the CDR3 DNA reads TGCAGCGTTGACCCCCCCGGGACATCGCGCACAGATACGCAGTATTTT. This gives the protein CSVDPPGTSRTDTQYF.